This T cell receptor (beta chain) was sequenced during a study of regulatory and conventional T cells in RAG deficiency. Study-wide findings and caveats: Omenn patients showed >85% Treg-Tconv overlap and shorter CDR3 lengths. Compared with controls, unique Treg TCR beta sequences dropped around 92-fold in Omenn syndrome and CID/AS.

Using immunoSEQ multiplex PCR, the repertoire was profiled, and TCRdb retains in-frame clones only, with some absent. In the table there are fewer than 9,500 clones, approximately 94% of which are singletons. Blood CD4+ CD25-high CD127-low regulatory T cells supplied the genomic DNA template. Per the germline V gene, CDR1 is KGHSH and CDR2 is LQKENI. CDR3 length: 14 residues. V was clipped by 1 base and J by 2 bases, with 8 bases between them. To note about this clone: The antigen remains unidentified.

These same records also appear under a second study, on regulatory T cells. That report notes: The primer mix had 52 TRBV and 13 TRBJ primers. In patients, unique TRB V-J pairs were restricted and V/J usage skewed, especially in Tregs.

The sequence was obtained from a human donor in good health. The chain links TRBV18 to TRBJ1-1, with a possible D match to TRBD1 (5 bases). Sequencing input: CD127- CD25+ CD4+ Tregs sorted from blood. CDR3 nucleotide sequence: TGTGCCAGCTCACCACTACGGACAAACACTGAAGCTTTCTTT. Encoded protein: CASSPLRTNTEAFF.